These 18 T cell receptor beta chains came from one sample sequenced in a study of blood T cell repertoires in COVID-19. Some clones are missing from TCRdb's copy, which holds only in-frame ones; the method was immunoSEQ multiplex PCR. The table lists about 4,900 clones, roughly 89% of them singletons. Sequenced material: peripheral blood. The receptor source for this set is a human donor in a cohort sampled during active COVID-19.

J is TRBJ1-1 and V is TRBV28; no clear D gene. This CDR3 has 11 residues. Deletions cut 7 bases from V and 3 bases from J, with 6 bases between. Germline assignment: CDR1 MDHEN and CDR2 SYDVKM. CDR3 amino acids: CASTGYTEAFF. CDR3 coding DNA: TGTGCCAGCACGGGATACACTGAAGCTTTCTTT.

The table lists this clone with a few counts. The rearrangement joins TRBV4-1 to TRBJ2-1; 11 bases are shared with TRBD2. The CDR3 covers 17 residues. CDR1 is MGHRA and CDR2 is YSYEKL in the germline V gene. The V and J ends lost 0 bases and 3 bases, in that order; junction bases with no gene match: 4. In nucleotides, the CDR3 is TGCGCCAGCAGCCAAGAGATGACTAGCGGGATCTACAATGAGCAGTTCTTC. It is translated as CASSQEMTSGIYNEQFF.

This chain links TRBV7-6 with TRBJ1-1; TRBD1 is a possible D gene (5 bases). Trimming cost V 0 bases and J 1 base, with 12 bases left between them. The CDR3 runs 16 residues. From germline, CDR1 is SGHVS and CDR2 FNYEAQ. The CDR3 DNA reads as TGTGCCAGCAGCTTAGCCCCCAGTGGGGCGAACACTGAAGCTTTCTTT. Amino acid sequence: CASSLAPSGANTEAFF. Looking up the rest from reference TRBV7-6 and TRBJ1-1 gives the full variable domain: GAGVSQSPRYKVTKRGQDVALRCDPISGHVSLYWYRQALGQGPEFLTYFNYEAQQDKSGLPNDRFSAERPEGSISTLTIQRTEQRDSAMYRCASSLAPSGANTEAFFGQGTRLTVV.

This chain uses TRBV19 with TRBJ1-5; 9 positions agree with TRBD1. The CDR3 is 14 residues long. Looked up from germline, CDR1 is LNHDA and CDR2 is SQIVND (reference sequence). Germline trimming cut 6 bases from V and 11 bases from J; bases unmatched to any gene: 11. Written as DNA, the CDR3 is TGTGCCAGTAGCCCGGGACAGGGTCTAGGGGCCCAGCATTTT. Its protein product is CASSPGQGLGAQHF. The variable domain in full, with the rest retrieved from reference TRBV19 and TRBJ1-5, is DGGITQSPKYLFRKEGQNVTLSCEQNLNHDAMYWYRQDPGQGLRLIYYSQIVNDFQKGDIAEGYSVSREKKESFPLTVTSAQKNPTAFYLCASSPGQGLGAQHFGDGTRLSIL.

CDR3 residues: CASSLRGQGNQPQHF. In nucleotides, the CDR3 is TGTGCCAGCAGTTTAAGGGGACAGGGAAATCAGCCCCAGCATTTT. The genes are TRBV27 and TRBJ1-5; the match to TRBD1 covers 9 bases. Germline values: CDR1 MNHEY, CDR2 SMNVEV (reference sequence). Trimming took 2 bases from V and 4 from J; bases not matched to a gene: 3. CDR3 size: 15 residues.

The genes are TRBV6-5 and TRBJ1-2; TRBD1 matches at 7 bases. J gave up 6 bases and V 2 bases, and 6 bases lay outside the gene matches. Germline V gene lookup returns CDR1 MNHEY and CDR2 SVGAGI. The CDR3 is 14 residues long. CDR3 sequence reads: CASSYLDRVDGYTF. The CDR3 region has the DNA TGTGCCAGCAGTTACCTCGACAGGGTAGATGGCTACACCTTC.

The chain carries TRBV6-5 and TRBJ1-2; 10 bases fit TRBD1. Per the germline V gene, CDR1 is MNHEY and CDR2 is SVGAGI. The CDR3 extends over 16 amino acids. After removal of 2 bases from V and 4 bases from J, the junction contained 7 bases not matched to a gene. Written as DNA, the CDR3 is TGTGCCAGCAGTTACCAGAACGGGGACAGGGGCTATGGCTACACCTTC. This gives the protein CASSYQNGDRGYGYTF.

The chain uses TRBV11-2 and TRBJ2-7; tentative D call: TRBD2 (5 bases). With 3 bases removed from V and 2 bases from J, the gap between germline ends came to 11 bases. Per germline, CDR1 SGHAT and CDR2 FQNNGV. There are 14 residues in the CDR3. CDR3 sequence (DNA): TGTGCCAGCAGCTTCCCCGGGAAACCCTACGAGCAGTACTTC. Protein sequence: CASSFPGKPYEQYF.

The rearrangement links TRBV24-1 to TRBJ1-5, with a weak D call TRBD1 (5 bases). The CDR3 consists of 17 residues. V was shortened by 1 base and J by 3 bases, with 15 bases between the two germline ends. Germline V CDR1 and CDR2: KGHDR, SFDVKD. As DNA, the CDR3 is TGTGCCACCAGTGATTTTCCGCAGGGTTCCCCCAATCAGCCCCAGCATTTT. Amino acid sequence: CATSDFPQGSPNQPQHF.

The gene calls are TRBV27 and TRBJ2-7; 8 nucleotides match TRBD2. Germline V gene lookup returns CDR1 MNHEY and CDR2 SMNVEV (reference sequence). Trimming at V came to 3 bases and at J to 3 bases, leaving 10 bases not matched to a gene. The CDR3 contains 16 residues. The CDR3 DNA reads TGTGCCAGCAGTTTCGTTTGGGGTAGCGGGGTCTACGAGCAGTACTTC. It encodes CASSFVWGSGVYEQYF.

This chain joins TRBV2 and TRBJ2-3; D remains unclear. The V end was cut by 5 bases, the J end by 4 bases, with 10 bases between. Per germline, CDR1 SNHLY and CDR2 FYNNEI. CDR3 size: 13 residues. The CDR3 bases are TGTGCCAGCAGTCGAACCGGAGCAGATACGCAGTATTTT. This codes for CASSRTGADTQYF.

The V and J genes are TRBV3-1 (or the pseudogene TRBV3-2) and TRBJ1-3; no definite D call. CDR1 and CDR2 (germline): LGHDT, YNNKEL (reference sequence). V lost 3 bases, J lost 4 bases, and 10 bases lay in between. The CDR3 contains 14 residues. The CDR3 sequence: CASSHSGKGNTIYF. The CDR3 DNA sequence: TGTGCCAGCAGCCATTCTGGCAAGGGAAACACCATATATTTT.

This rearrangement joins TRBV4-1 to TRBJ1-5, with 8 bases that match TRBD1. The CDR3 covers 19 residues. Germline CDR1 MGHRA, CDR2 YSYEKL. V shed 0 bases and J 0 bases; nucleotides not matched to a gene: 10. The CDR3 DNA is TGCGCCAGCAGCCAAGATTTGGAGACAGGGGAGATTAGCAATCAGCCCCAGCATTTT. Translated: CASSQDLETGEISNQPQHF.

This clone was counted a few times. The chain couples TRBV27 to TRBJ1-5, with 10 bases fitting TRBD1. CDR3 length equals 16 residues. The germline V gene encodes CDR1 MNHEY and CDR2 SMNVEV (reference sequence). V was clipped by 2 bases and J by 6 bases; unmatched bases: 7. CDR3 protein: CASSLTGTGASQPQHF. Here the CDR3 DNA reads TGTGCCAGCAGTTTAACCGGGACAGGGGCGTCTCAGCCCCAGCATTTT.

This clone appeared a few times. The rearrangement uses TRBV18 and TRBJ2-1; TRBD1 agrees at 10 bases. CDR1 is KGHSH and CDR2 is LQKENI in the germline V gene. Unmatched junction bases numbered 2, after V lost 3 bases and J lost 3 bases. CDR3 length equals 15 residues. CDR3: CASSPGTGVYNEQFF. CDR3 in DNA: TGTGCCAGCTCACCCGGGACAGGGGTCTACAATGAGCAGTTCTTC.

This clone has only one observation. This chain uses TRBV10-3 with TRBJ2-7, with TRBD1 identical over 10 bases. Trimming at V came to 2 bases and at J to 0 bases, leaving 13 bases not matched to a gene. There are 19 residues in the CDR3. Germline assignment: CDR1 ENHRY and CDR2 SYGVKD. The CDR3 DNA follows: TGTGCCATCAGTGAGCCCGGGGGCGGGACAGGGGTCAACTCCTACGAGCAGTACTTC. Translated, it gives CAISEPGGGTGVNSYEQYF.

V usage is TRBV6-4 and J usage is TRBJ1-1; 8 bases line up with TRBD1. The V segment lost 6 bases and the J segment 5 bases; nucleotides outside the gene matches: 8. From germline, CDR1 is MRHNA and CDR2 SNTAGT. The CDR3 covers 14 residues. The DNA for the CDR3 is TGTGCCAGCAGAGAGAACAGGGGGACGACTGAAGCTTTCTTT. This translates into CASRENRGTTEAFF.

This chain uses TRBV5-1 with TRBJ2-1, with 9 bases aligning to TRBD1. Germline loops: CDR1 SGHRS, CDR2 YFSETQ. Unmatched junction bases numbered 3, after V lost 0 bases and J lost 8 bases. The CDR3 length is 14 residues. The CDR3 coding sequence is TGCGCCAGCAGCTTGGGAACAGGGGGCCATGAGCAGTTCTTC. Residues: CASSLGTGGHEQFF. The entire variable domain, with the rest obtained from reference TRBV5-1 and TRBJ2-1, is as follows: KAGVTQTPRYLIKTRGQQVTLSCSPISGHRSVSWYQQTPGQGLQFLFEYFSETQRNKGNFPGRFSGRQFSNSRSEMNVSTLELGDSALYLCASSLGTGGHEQFFGPGTRLTVL.